Shown below are 30 T cell receptor beta chains from a single sample sequenced in a study of T cells in Graves' hyperthyroidism and ophthalmopathy. It was RNA transcripts that yielded the amplified TCR beta CDR3 regions. The TCR CDR3 was amplified in a first-round RT-PCR using the HTBI primer set. Using its own MiXCR run on the multiplex PCR reads, TCRdb lists one record per CDR3 protein. The repertoire includes hundreds of thousands of distinct CDR3 sequences, roughly a sixth of them detected once, and roughly 3.4% sits in the top ten. The sequencing sample was made of blood. Receptors originate from a woman aged 40 to 50 with Graves' ophthalmopathy.

Many counts were recorded for this clonotype. This chain joins TRBV7-8 and TRBJ1-5; TRBD1 aligns across 8 bases. The germline V gene has CDR1 SGHVS and CDR2 FQNEAQ. This CDR3 spans 16 amino acids. V shed 3 bases, J shed 3 bases, and the junction held 7 bases outside the gene matches. CDR3 nucleotide sequence: TGTGCCAGCAGCTTGCTCCAGGGGGCTGCCAATCAGCCCCAGCATTTT. The encoded protein is CASSLLQGAANQPQHF.

Remarks on this clonotype: This may stem from a read error, because a much larger clone lies one nucleotide away. This chain joins TRBV30 and TRBJ2-1; D remains unclear. Germline assignment: CDR1 GTSNPN and CDR2 SVGIG (reference sequence). The length of the CDR3 is 10 residues. CDR3 residues: CATVDNEQFF. In nucleotides, the CDR3 is TGTGCGACGGTGGACAATGAGCAGTTCTTC.

This chain links TRBV5-1 with TRBJ1-2, with a possible D match to TRBD1 (6 bases). CDR1 and CDR2 from the germline V gene are SGHRS and YFSETQ. The CDR3 is 13 residues long. V was pared by 4 bases and J by 7 bases, with 14 bases between. CDR3 in amino acids: CASSAGEGCGYTF. The CDR3, as DNA: TGCGCCAGCAGCGCAGGGGAAGGCTGTGGCTACACCTTC.

This clonotype came up a few times. The chain has TRBV6-1 and TRBJ2-1; TRBD2 is a possible D gene (5 bases). V lost 4 bases, J lost 4 bases, and 20 bases lay in between. Germline loops: CDR1 MNHNS, CDR2 SASEGT. CDR3 length: 17 amino acids. CDR3: CASSVSSGLPSYNEQFF. The CDR3 nucleotides read TGTGCCAGCAGTGTATCCAGCGGTCTTCCCTCATACAATGAGCAGTTCTTC.

This clonotype appeared a few times. Being one base from a much bigger clone, this may be a read error. CDR3 in DNA: TGTGCCAGCAGCGTGGGACTAGCCCAAGAGACCCAGTACTTC. Translating it yields CASSVGLAQETQYF. The rearrangement uses TRBV9 and TRBJ2-5; TRBD2 matches 9 bases. Germline trimming cut 2 bases from V and 1 base from J; bases unmatched to any gene: 0. Germline-derived CDR1 and CDR2 are SGDLS and YYNGEE. CDR3 length: 14 amino acids.

This chain joins TRBV7-9 and TRBJ2-7; D uncertain. The V end was cut by 4 bases, the J end by 5 bases, with 9 bases between. Germline CDR1 and CDR2: SEHNR and FQNEAQ (reference sequence). The CDR3 runs 12 residues. CDR3: CASSYGRNEQYF. Here the CDR3 DNA reads TGTGCCAGCAGCTACGGGCGGAACGAGCAGTACTTC. Complete variable domain (other parts from reference TRBV7-9 and TRBJ2-7): DTGVSQNPRHKITKRGQNVTFRCDPISEHNRLYWYRQTLGQGPEFLTYFQNEAQLEKSRLLSDRFSAERPKGSFSTLEIQRTEQGDSAMYLCASSYGRNEQYFGPGTRLTVT.

This clonotype showed up just a few times. V is TRBV7-6 and J is TRBJ1-4; perhaps TRBD1 as D (5 bases). CDR3 size: 15 residues. Germline V CDR1 and CDR2: SGHVS, FNYEAQ. V gave up 5 bases and J gave up 7 bases, with 17 bases separating them. This CDR3 is CASSARDVGSEKLFF. CDR3 DNA sequence: TGTGCCAGCAGCGCGAGGGACGTGGGTAGTGAAAAACTGTTTTTT.

Details on this clonotype: The junction differs from germline at one of its ends, possibly a read error. The chain is built from TRBV28 and TRBJ2-7; D is perhaps TRBD1 or TRBD2 (7 bases each). This CDR3 has 14 residues. Germline V lookup: CDR1 MDHEN, CDR2 SYDVKM. The CDR3 loop is CASSLRGGLGEQCF. The CDR3 DNA reads as TGTGCCAGCAGCCTCAGGGGGGGGCTCGGCGAGCAGTGCTTC.

The table lists this clonotype with many counts. The chain is built from TRBV10-3 and TRBJ2-7, with D unclear. Trimming took off 6 bases at V and 3 bases at J, with 15 bases between the two ends. The length of the CDR3 is 14 residues. CDR1 is ENHRY, CDR2 SYGVKD, per germline. The CDR3, as DNA: TGTGCCATCAGAGTTGGCAGCGACGTCTACGAGCAGTACTTC. This codes for CAIRVGSDVYEQYF.

There are many counts of this clonotype. This chain connects TRBV20-1 to TRBJ2-3; D perhaps matches TRBD2 (6 bases). CDR1 and CDR2 from the germline V gene are DFQATT and SNEGSKA (reference sequence). The germline V and J ends were trimmed by 5 bases and 5 bases, with 11 bases remaining between them. The CDR3 is 12 residues long. CDR3 sequence reads: CSAGTGGDTQYF. The CDR3 DNA sequence: TGCAGTGCTGGGACTGGAGGAGATACGCAGTATTTT.

This clonotype appeared a few times. The chain recombines TRBV19 with TRBJ2-2, with D unresolved. Trimming pared 3 bases from V and 5 bases from J, leaving 7 bases between. Germline V gene sequence: CDR1 LNHDA, CDR2 SQIVND (reference sequence). The CDR3 has 13 residues. In DNA form, the CDR3 reads TGTGCCAGTAGTATCGAGAGTACCGGGGAGCTGTTTTTT. Its translation: CASSIESTGELFF.

The rearrangement uses TRBV27 and TRBJ2-7, with 9 nucleotides matching TRBD1. The CDR3 loop spans 14 amino acids. V lost 5 bases, J lost 6 bases, and 8 bases stayed unmatched. Germline CDR1 MNHEY, CDR2 SMNVEV (reference sequence). The CDR3 sequence: CASSATGTGPEQYF. CDR3 nucleotide sequence: TGTGCCAGCAGTGCCACAGGGACAGGGCCCGAGCAGTACTTC.

There are many counts of this clonotype. The J gene is TRBJ1-1, the V gene TRBV3-1; no firm D call. Trimming took off 3 bases at V and 5 bases at J, with 4 bases between the two ends. The CDR3 sequence is 11 residues long. Germline assignment: CDR1 LGHDT and CDR2 YNNKEL (reference sequence). CDR3 DNA sequence: TGTGCCAGCAGCCATTTGACTGAAGCTTTCTTT. This gives the protein CASSHLTEAFF.

This rearrangement joins TRBV28 to TRBJ2-7; TRBD1 matches at 8 bases. This CDR3 region has 15 residues. CDR1 and CDR2 (germline): MDHEN, SYDVKM. V shed 4 bases, J shed 2 bases, and the junction held 7 bases outside the gene matches. CDR3 sequence (DNA): TGTGCCAGCAGTTATATCCCAGGGGGCACCTACGAGCAGTACTTC. Protein product: CASSYIPGGTYEQYF.

The chain recombines TRBV20-1 with TRBJ2-4; possible D gene TRBD2, 5 bases. The CDR3 is 15 residues long. Germline CDR1 is DFQATT and CDR2 is SNEGSKA (reference sequence). V dropped 0 bases and J dropped 1 base, with 10 bases sitting between them. CDR3 nucleotides: TGCAGTGCTAGAGATTTCGGCGGGGCCAAAAACATTCAGTACTTC. Encoded protein: CSARDFGGAKNIQYF.

The chain employs TRBV10-3 and TRBJ1-1, with D maybe TRBD1 (5 bases). The CDR3 contains 13 residues. V lost 6 bases and J lost 2, with 10 bases in between. Germline lookup yields CDR1 ENHRY and CDR2 SYGVKD. In DNA, the CDR3 is TGTGCCATCAGGGCCGGGACCAACACTGAAGCTTTCTTT. Amino acid sequence: CAIRAGTNTEAFF.

The chain couples TRBV5-6 to TRBJ2-4; tentative D call: TRBD2 (5 bases). V gave up 1 base and J gave up 8 bases, with 7 bases separating them. The CDR3 has 12 residues. Germline V lookup: CDR1 SGHDT, CDR2 YYEEEE. The CDR3 loop reads CASSLLGDIQYF. Written as DNA, the CDR3 is TGTGCCAGCAGCTTGCTCGGGGACATTCAGTACTTC.

This clonotype was counted at least ten times. The rearrangement uses TRBV4-2 and TRBJ2-1; D is unresolved. There are 15 residues in the CDR3. With 0 bases removed from V and 0 bases from J, the gap between germline ends came to 6 bases. CDR1 is LGHNA, CDR2 YNFKEQ, per germline. CDR3 nucleotide sequence: TGTGCCAGCAGCCAAGACCCTGGCTCCTACAATGAGCAGTTCTTC. Protein sequence: CASSQDPGSYNEQFF.

V gene TRBV6-1 combines with J gene TRBJ2-7; 9 bases match TRBD1. From germline, CDR1 is MNHNS and CDR2 SASEGT. The CDR3 extends over 16 amino acids. J lost 3 bases, V lost 6 bases, and 12 bases had no gene match. The CDR3: CASRRIGTGIGYEQYF. CDR3 bases: TGTGCCAGCAGGAGAATCGGGACAGGGATTGGCTACGAGCAGTACTTC.

This clonotype showed up many times. The chain recombines TRBV20-1 with TRBJ2-7; 14 bases are shared with TRBD2. The CDR3 runs to 14 residues. J gave up 2 bases and V 6 bases, and 3 bases lay outside the gene matches. Germline lookup yields CDR1 DFQATT and CDR2 SNEGSKA (reference sequence). The DNA for the CDR3 is TGCAGTGCAAGGGGACTAGCGGGGGCCTACGAGCAGTACTTC. Translated: CSARGLAGAYEQYF.

This clonotype appeared many times. The rearrangement joins TRBV4-1 to TRBJ2-7, with D unclear. The CDR3 length is 11 residues. Trimming pared 3 bases from V and 4 bases from J, leaving 4 bases between. Looked up from germline, CDR1 is MGHRA and CDR2 is YSYEKL. In nucleotides, the CDR3 is TGCGCCAGCAGCCATAGGTACGAGCAGTACTTC. It codes for CASSHRYEQYF.

This clonotype was observed many times. The V and J genes are TRBV11-2 and TRBJ2-7; maybe TRBD1 (6 bases). CDR1 is SGHAT and CDR2 is FQNNGV in the germline V gene. The length of the CDR3 is 14 residues. V was cut by 3 bases and J by 4 bases, with 13 bases left in between. CDR3 in DNA: TGTGCCAGCAGCTTGAGAACACAGGGTTACGAGCAGTACTTC. Residues: CASSLRTQGYEQYF.

V is TRBV12-3 or TRBV12-4 and J is TRBJ2-7; D unclear. The CDR3 spans 15 residues. Between the trimmed V and J ends, which lost 3 bases and 4 bases, there was a span of 16 bases. The CDR3 nucleotides read TGTGCCAGCAGTTTTGGGCCCTCATGGGGTTACGAGCAGTACTTC. Protein sequence: CASSFGPSWGYEQYF.

This clonotype was observed many times. The chain is built from TRBV11-2 and TRBJ1-1; 8 bases map to TRBD1. The ends lost 0 bases at V and 6 bases at J; junction bases unmatched: 3. The CDR3 loop spans 14 amino acids. Germline V lookup: CDR1 SGHAT, CDR2 FQNNGV. CDR3 nucleotide sequence: TGTGCCAGCAGCTTAGATACAGGGGGGTCTGAAGCTTTCTTT. Protein product: CASSLDTGGSEAFF.

J is TRBJ2-7 and V is TRBV4-2; 8 positions agree with TRBD1. Germline V gene data show CDR1 as LGHNA and CDR2 as YNFKEQ. The CDR3 is made up of 13 amino acids. The ends lost 3 bases at V and 3 bases at J; junction bases unmatched: 1. CDR3 loop: CASSQDRDYEQYF. The CDR3 DNA sequence: TGTGCCAGCAGCCAGGACAGGGACTACGAGCAGTACTTC.

This clonotype has a count of ten or more. The J gene is TRBJ1-1, the V gene TRBV3-1, with D perhaps TRBD1 (5 bases). V was pared by 4 bases and J by 8 bases, with 11 bases between. CDR3 length equals 12 residues. Germline-derived CDR1 and CDR2 are LGHDT and YNNKEL (reference sequence). The CDR3, as DNA: TGTGCCAGCAGCCCGTACGGGACGGAAGCTTTCTTT. Translating it yields CASSPYGTEAFF.

This clonotype came up many times. The rearrangement joins TRBV30 to TRBJ2-3, with D perhaps TRBD2 (5 bases). CDR1 and CDR2 (germline): GTSNPN, SVGIG (reference sequence). This CDR3 region has 12 residues. Between the trimmed V and J ends, which lost 2 bases and 7 bases, there was a span of 10 bases. CDR3 in amino acids: CAWSRGTHTQYF. DNA of the CDR3: TGTGCCTGGAGTCGGGGAACCCATACGCAGTATTTT.

This clonotype was detected many times. The chain recombines TRBV2 with TRBJ2-1, with 10 bases matching TRBD2. Trimming cost V 0 bases and J 0 bases; bases outside gene matches: 5. The length of the CDR3 is 18 residues. Germline V CDR1 and CDR2: SNHLY, FYNNEI. This CDR3 reads CASSEAGASGGSYNEQFF. CDR3 bases: TGTGCCAGCAGTGAAGCGGGAGCTAGCGGGGGCTCCTACAATGAGCAGTTCTTC.

The sample holds many counts of this clonotype. The CDR3 loop is CSATPPGTSAGWYDEQFF. The CDR3, as DNA: TGCAGTGCAACGCCCCCCGGTACGTCAGCGGGGTGGTACGATGAGCAGTTCTTC. The genes are TRBV20-1 and TRBJ2-1, with 7 nucleotides matching TRBD2. From germline, CDR1 is DFQATT and CDR2 SNEGSKA (reference sequence). The V segment lost 6 bases and the J segment 8 bases; nucleotides outside the gene matches: 25. The CDR3 covers 18 residues.

Comment on this clonotype: This may be a read error, as it is one base from a much larger clone. The chain joins TRBV18 to TRBJ2-1; 9 bases are shared with TRBD1. Per the germline V gene, CDR1 is KGHSH and CDR2 is LQKENI. This CDR3 spans 16 amino acids. This CDR3 is CTSSPYRTGDNNEQFF. CDR3 in DNA: TGTACCAGCTCACCATACCGGACAGGGGATAACAATGAGCAGTTCTTC.